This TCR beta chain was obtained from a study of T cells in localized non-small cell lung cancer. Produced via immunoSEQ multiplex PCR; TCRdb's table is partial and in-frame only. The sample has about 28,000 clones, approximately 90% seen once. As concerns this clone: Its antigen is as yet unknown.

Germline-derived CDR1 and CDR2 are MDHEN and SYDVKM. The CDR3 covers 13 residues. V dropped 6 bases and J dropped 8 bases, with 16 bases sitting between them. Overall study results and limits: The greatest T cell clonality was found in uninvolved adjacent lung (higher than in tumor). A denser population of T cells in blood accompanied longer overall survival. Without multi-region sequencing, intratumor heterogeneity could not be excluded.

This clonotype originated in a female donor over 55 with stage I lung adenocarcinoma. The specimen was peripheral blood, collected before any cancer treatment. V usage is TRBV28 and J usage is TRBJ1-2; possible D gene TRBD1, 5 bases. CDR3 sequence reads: CASRSRDRNGYTF. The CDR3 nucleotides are TGTGCCAGCAGATCGAGGGACCGAAACGGCTACACCTTC.